These 18 T cell receptor beta chains were all obtained from the same sample, sequenced in a study of Ad26.COV2.S vaccination and SARS-CoV-2 variants. Sequenced by immunoSEQ multiplex PCR; TCRdb stores in-frame clones only, minus some. The sample has a few hundred thousand clones; roughly 90% are singletons. Treatment reported: approximately 18 received Ad26.COV2.S at low or high dose, single or two shots; about 5 received placebo; per-sample allocation not given. Day 63 following the first vaccine or placebo injection was when the samples were taken. Material: peripheral blood, obtained in a trial of Ad26.COV2.S vaccine versus placebo. These receptors were taken from a person between 18 and 65 years old who received the Ad26.COV2.S COVID-19 vaccine or a placebo.

This chain connects TRBV15 to TRBJ1-2; no reliable D call. CDR1 LNHNV and CDR2 YYDKDF come from the germline V gene (reference sequence). This CDR3 is built from 15 residues. V was shortened by 7 bases and J by 1 base, with 16 bases between the two germline ends. The CDR3 coding sequence is TGTGCCACCAAAAAAGACCGATGGGATAACTATGGCTACACCTTC. This sequence encodes CATKKDRWDNYGYTF.

The V gene is TRBV4-1, the J gene TRBJ1-1; 9 bases match TRBD1. The V segment lost 5 bases and the J segment 1 base; nucleotides outside the gene matches: 5. CDR3 length: 15 residues. In germline, CDR1 is MGHRA, CDR2 YSYEKL. The CDR3 DNA follows: TGCGCCAGCAGCGAACCACAGGGGGCGAACACTGAAGCTTTCTTT. Its translation is CASSEPQGANTEAFF.

This clone was found once. The J gene is TRBJ2-2, the V gene TRBV6-5, with TRBD1 as a possible D gene (5 bases). Germline V CDR1 and CDR2: MNHEY, SVGAGI. The CDR3 is made up of 13 amino acids. V dropped 11 bases and J dropped 2 bases, with 12 bases sitting between them. Here the CDR3 DNA reads TGTGCCTCCCGGCAGGGAAACACCGGGGAGCTGTTTTTT. As protein: CASRQGNTGELFF.

The chain links TRBV9 to TRBJ2-3, with 9 bases that match TRBD2. V gave up 5 bases and J gave up 5 bases; unmatched junction bases: 3. This CDR3 has 13 residues. Germline V lookup: CDR1 SGDLS, CDR2 YYNGEE. CDR3 region: CASRTSGGDTQYF. The CDR3 region has the DNA TGTGCCAGCAGGACTAGCGGCGGAGATACGCAGTATTTT.

V is TRBV19 and J is TRBJ1-5; unclear D gene. Germline V gene data show CDR1 as LNHDA and CDR2 as SQIVND (reference sequence). The CDR3 is made up of 16 amino acids. The germline V and J ends were trimmed by 6 bases and 2 bases, with 17 bases remaining between them. In DNA, the CDR3 is TGTGCCAGTAGACGGACCGAAGCTTGGGGCAATCAGCCCCAGCATTTT. Protein sequence: CASRRTEAWGNQPQHF.

This chain uses TRBV14 with TRBJ2-3, with TRBD2 matching over 9 bases. The CDR3 runs 19 residues. J lost 0 bases, V lost 2 bases, and 12 bases had no gene match. Germline V gives CDR1 SGHDN, CDR2 FVKESK. The CDR3 is CASSQRLAGPSTSTDTQYF. The CDR3 nucleotides are TGTGCCAGCAGCCAAAGGCTAGCGGGACCTTCCACTAGCACAGATACGCAGTATTTT.

V gene TRBV11-2 combines with J gene TRBJ2-7; no clear D. This CDR3 is 12 amino acids long. Trimming shortened V by 0 bases and J by 6 bases, and 6 bases separated the two germline ends. Germline V gene data show CDR1 as SGHAT and CDR2 as FQNNGV. The CDR3 protein is CASSLDRTEQYV. Here the CDR3 DNA reads TGTGCCAGCAGCTTAGACAGAACCGAGCAGTACGTC.

Regarding this clone: This specimen includes other DNA sequences encoding the same CDR3. The chain carries TRBV6-5 and TRBJ2-1; no reliable D call. Trimming stripped 2 bases from V and 0 bases from J, with 8 bases between. This CDR3 is 15 amino acids long. Germline V gives CDR1 MNHEY, CDR2 SVGAGI. In nucleotides, the CDR3 is TGTGCCAGCAGTTACGGGCGGAGCTCCTACAATGAGCAGTTCTTC. Protein product: CASSYGRSSYNEQFF.

The chain joins TRBV2 to TRBJ2-2, with D perhaps matching TRBD2 (5 bases). The germline V gene has CDR1 SNHLY and CDR2 FYNNEI. V was trimmed by 7 bases and J by 6 bases, leaving 12 bases between them. CDR3 length: 13 residues. Written as DNA, the CDR3 is TGTGCCAGCAAAGGGCTAGCTTCCGGGGAGCTGTTTTTT. It codes for CASKGLASGELFF.

The V and J genes are TRBV9 and TRBJ1-4, with no clear D. The CDR3 covers 14 residues. Trimming removed 6 bases from V and 0 bases from J, with 9 bases in between. Germline-derived CDR1 and CDR2 are SGDLS and YYNGEE. The CDR3 reads CASTRGTTNEKLFF. CDR3 nucleotide sequence: TGTGCCAGCACGCGGGGTACAACTAATGAAAAACTGTTTTTT.

This clone has only one observation. The V call is TRBV7-8, the J call TRBJ1-1; no firm D call. V lost 0 bases, J lost 4 bases, and 9 bases lay in between. Germline V gives CDR1 SGHVS, CDR2 FQNEAQ. The CDR3 sequence is 14 residues long. The CDR3 DNA is TGTGCCAGCAGCTTAGCCATCGATATCACTGAAGCTTTCTTT. The encoded protein is CASSLAIDITEAFF. Based on the CDR3 plus reference TRBV7-8 and TRBJ1-1, the full variable domain is GAGVSQSPRYKVAKRGQDVALRCDPISGHVSLFWYQQALGQGPEFLTYFQNEAQLDKSGLPSDRFFAERPEGSVSTLKIQRTQQEDSAVYLCASSLAIDITEAFFGQGTRLTVV.

CDR3 in amino acids: CASSSLFRATYEQYF. In nucleotides, the CDR3 is TGTGCCAGCAGTTCGTTATTTCGGGCTACCTACGAGCAGTACTTC. The chain links TRBV27 to TRBJ2-7; D unresolved. Germline loops: CDR1 MNHEY, CDR2 SMNVEV (reference sequence). The V end was cut by 4 bases, the J end by 2 bases, with 15 bases between. CDR3 length: 15 residues.

This chain uses TRBV2 with TRBJ2-4; 8 nucleotides match TRBD1. V shed 5 bases, J shed 9 bases, and the junction held 9 bases outside the gene matches. The CDR3 has 14 amino acids. CDR1 is SNHLY and CDR2 is FYNNEI in the germline V gene. The CDR3 loop is CASSPGQEMGIQYF. In nucleotides, the CDR3 is TGTGCCAGCAGTCCGGGACAGGAGATGGGCATTCAGTACTTC.

The chain carries TRBV4-1 and TRBJ1-1, with D possibly matching TRBD1 (5 bases). The CDR3 sequence is 13 residues long. V was clipped by 6 bases and J by 4 bases, with 12 bases between them. Germline V gene sequence: CDR1 MGHRA, CDR2 YSYEKL. The CDR3 region has the DNA TGCGCCAGCAGTCTGGGGCAGGGCACTGAAGCTTTCTTT. Translated: CASSLGQGTEAFF.

This clone has only one observation. V usage is TRBV7-2 and J usage is TRBJ2-5; D uncertain. Germline V gives CDR1 SGHTA, CDR2 FQGNSA. The CDR3 loop spans 15 amino acids. The V gene lost 1 base and the J gene lost 2 bases, with 11 bases spanning the gap. The CDR3 sequence is CASSLGKMAQETQYF. CDR3 DNA: TGTGCCAGCAGCTTAGGAAAGATGGCTCAAGAGACCCAGTACTTC.

The chain joins TRBV12-3 or TRBV12-4 to TRBJ1-2, with 8 bases that match TRBD1. This CDR3 spans 12 amino acids. Unmatched junction bases numbered 6, after V lost 8 bases and J lost 7 bases. CDR3 residues: CASYQGAGGYTF. For the CDR3, the DNA is TGTGCCAGCTATCAGGGGGCGGGTGGCTACACCTTC.

This chain connects TRBV14 to TRBJ1-1; 11 positions match TRBD1. Germline V gives CDR1 SGHDN, CDR2 FVKESK. The CDR3 has 15 amino acids. Unmatched junction bases numbered 5, after V lost 4 bases and J lost 4 bases. CDR3 sequence: CASSPLGTGGTEAFF. CDR3 in DNA: TGTGCCAGCAGCCCCCTTGGGACAGGGGGCACTGAAGCTTTCTTT.

This chain joins TRBV11-3 and TRBJ2-5, with D possibly being TRBD2 (6 bases). Germline V gives CDR1 SGHNT, CDR2 YENEEA. The germline V and J ends were trimmed by 0 bases and 0 bases, with 17 bases remaining between them. This CDR3 contains 18 residues. In nucleotides, the CDR3 is TGTGCCAGCAGCTTAGAGGCCTGGGAGGTCCCAAACCAAGAGACCCAGTACTTC. This codes for CASSLEAWEVPNQETQYF.